This T cell receptor beta chain is drawn from a study of regulatory T cells in long-lasting Graves disease. As to time point: persistent/refractory GD, antithyroid drugs over 5 years with positive TRAb. Extracted RNA from PBMCs served as the source of the TCR library. This clonotype was seen many times. Its antigen is as yet unknown. Notes on the study in general: TCR diversity was lower in persistent than newly diagnosed Graves' disease. Repertoires from persistent disease leaned toward TRBV28, TRBJ1-2 and TRBJ2-5.

Germline values: CDR1 MDHEN, CDR2 SYDVKM. The CDR3 sequence is 18 residues long. The J segment lost 7 bases and the V segment lost 6 bases, leaving 21 bases of the junction unmatched. Construction of the TCR beta libraries employed iRepertoire HTBI primers in conjunction with Arm-PCR of CDR3 regions. Authors' methods: Identification across samples found 50 to 80 TRBV and 12 to 15 TRBJ segments. One entry per CDR3 protein results from TCRdb running MiXCR on the multiplex PCR reads. The V and J calls reflect TCRdb's pipeline rather than the authors' work. The repertoire holds a few hundred thousand distinct CDR3 sequences, around 24% seen once, with around 26% in the top ten.

The clonotype was recovered from a female donor with Graves disease. The V and J genes are TRBV28 and TRBJ1-2; 9 positions match TRBD1. The sample consisted of peripheral blood mononuclear cells (PBMCs), taken when the disease was refractory, from a patient treated with antithyroid drugs. Written as DNA, the CDR3 is TGTGCCAGCAGATCAAGTTCTGCCGGTGGGACAGGGTTTATTGGCTACACCTTC. Its translation: CASRSSSAGGTGFIGYTF.